The text below deals with one TCR beta chain. This record comes from a study of response to subunit inactivated influenza vaccine. TCRdb re-called the RT-PCR reads through MiXCR, storing one row per CDR3 protein. This sample carries 250,000 to 350,000 distinct CDR3 sequences, approximately 20% of them seen once, and the ten largest clones take around 10%. This CDR3 has 16 residues. With 4 bases clipped from V and 3 bases from J, the junction kept 12 bases outside the gene matches. CDR1 and CDR2 (germline): GTSNPN, SVGIG (reference sequence). The source material was PBMCs from blood, sampled about 19 months after vaccination. V usage is TRBV30 and J usage is TRBJ1-3; 7 positions match TRBD1. The source of this sequence is a man aged 50-75 years who received an inactivated influenza vaccine. CDR3 DNA: TGTGCCTGGAATCTGGGACAGCCTGTGATTGGAAACACCATATATTTT. This gives the protein CAWNLGQPVIGNTIYF.